A single sample is the source of the 4 T cell receptor beta chains below, sequenced in a study of blood T cell repertoires in COVID-19. The method was immunoSEQ multiplex PCR; TCRdb's version includes in-frame clones alone and lacks a portion of them. The sample carries approximately 500,000 clones, approximately 88% recorded once. Sequenced material: peripheral blood. The source of these receptors is a woman in her forties or fifties with COVID-19, enrolled during active disease.

The V gene is TRBV18, the J gene TRBJ2-1; 13 nucleotides align to TRBD2. Looked up from germline, CDR1 is KGHSH and CDR2 is LQKENI. Trimming cost V 3 bases and J 8 bases; bases outside gene matches: 7. The CDR3 consists of 16 residues. In DNA, the CDR3 is TGTGCCAGCTCACCGGCGGGACTAGCGGGGAGAGATGAGCAGTTCTTC. This sequence encodes CASSPAGLAGRDEQFF.

The gene calls are TRBV6-4 and TRBJ1-1; TRBD1 matches 8 bases. The germline CDR1 and CDR2 sequences are MRHNA and SNTAGT. This CDR3 has 14 residues. After removal of 5 bases from V and 4 bases from J, the junction contained 6 bases not matched to a gene. CDR3 DNA: TGTGCCAGCAGTCCAGGGGGCTTGGGCACTGAAGCTTTCTTT. Its translation: CASSPGGLGTEAFF.

A note on this clone: This sample includes further DNA sequences coding for the same CDR3. The V gene is TRBV27, the J gene TRBJ2-7, with 9 bases lining up with TRBD2. Germline CDR1 MNHEY, CDR2 SMNVEV (reference sequence). This CDR3 region has 14 residues. V was clipped by 3 bases and J by 2 bases; unmatched bases: 2. The CDR3 region is CASSFSGGPYEQYF. DNA of the CDR3: TGTGCCAGCAGTTTTAGCGGGGGACCCTACGAGCAGTACTTC.

This clone was detected only a few times. This chain links TRBV12-3 or TRBV12-4 with TRBJ1-3; no clear D. The V and J ends lost 3 bases and 9 bases respectively, with 9 bases between them. The CDR3 consists of 12 residues. The CDR3 sequence: CASSFTAGTIYF. The CDR3 coding sequence is TGTGCCAGCAGTTTCACTGCGGGCACCATATATTTT.